The 14 T cell receptor beta chains below were found in one sample sequenced in a study of cytomegalovirus exposure and HLA in healthy donors. The PCR used 60 Vbeta and 13 Jbeta primers. Clones were read by immunoSEQ multiplex PCR, and TCRdb kept only the in-frame ones, dropping some. The sample contains over 150,000 clones, roughly 77% of which appear only once. Sequencing was carried out using PBMCs. These receptors came from a woman aged 35 to 49 in good health and CMV-seropositive.

The chain links TRBV9 to TRBJ2-6, with TRBD1 identical over 11 bases. The CDR3 covers 19 residues. The V and J ends lost 0 bases and 1 base, in that order; junction bases with no gene match: 6. Germline V gene sequence: CDR1 SGDLS, CDR2 YYNGEE. The CDR3 loop reads CASSVDSWDRGSGANVLTF. Written as DNA, the CDR3 is TGTGCCAGCAGCGTAGACAGTTGGGACAGGGGGTCTGGGGCCAACGTCCTGACTTTC.

The chain combines TRBV18 with TRBJ2-5, with 7 bases identical to TRBD1. CDR1 KGHSH and CDR2 LQKENI come from the germline V gene. This CDR3 has 17 amino acids. V trimming: 3 bases; J trimming: 0 bases; junction bases outside the gene matches: 10. CDR3 nucleotide sequence: TGTGCCAGCTCACCCCAAAACAGGGGACCCCACCAAGAGACCCAGTACTTC. This sequence encodes CASSPQNRGPHQETQYF. The full variable domain, with the rest looked up from reference TRBV18 and TRBJ2-5, is NAGVMQNPRHLVRRRGQEARLRCSPMKGHSHVYWYRQLPEEGLKFMVYLQKENIIDESGMPKERFSAEFPKEGPSILRIQQVVRGDSAAYFCASSPQNRGPHQETQYFGPGTRLLVL.

The chain uses TRBV6-1 and TRBJ1-5; D is unresolved. This CDR3 has 16 residues. The V end lost 2 bases, the J end lost 0 bases, and 11 bases lay between the germline ends. Germline loops: CDR1 MNHNS, CDR2 SASEGT. CDR3 nucleotide sequence: TGTGCCAGCAGTGAATCACGGGTATATAGCAATCAGCCCCAGCATTTT. Translated, it gives CASSESRVYSNQPQHF.

The chain joins TRBV7-2 to TRBJ2-2; TRBD2 aligns across 15 bases. The CDR3 has 17 residues. Germline loops: CDR1 SGHTA, CDR2 FQGNSA. Trimming removed 2 bases from V and 7 bases from J; junction bases left unmatched: 5. The CDR3 is CASSLWTSGGAGGELFF. DNA of the CDR3: TGTGCCAGCAGCTTATGGACTAGCGGGGGGGCCGGCGGGGAGCTGTTTTTT.

The chain has TRBV2 and TRBJ1-2, with a tentative D call TRBD1 (6 bases). The CDR3 is 13 amino acids. Per the germline V gene, CDR1 is SNHLY and CDR2 is FYNNEI. V was shortened by 6 bases and J by 4 bases, with 12 bases between the two germline ends. The CDR3 protein is CASRVRDTYGYTF. The CDR3 region has the DNA TGTGCCAGCAGGGTACGGGACACCTATGGCTACACCTTC.

The chain employs TRBV10-1 and TRBJ1-2; D is undetermined. The V and J ends lost 3 bases and 4 bases respectively, with 3 bases between them. The CDR3 is made up of 11 amino acids. Germline V gene sequence: CDR1 WNHNN, CDR2 SYGVQD (reference sequence). CDR3 in amino acids: CASSDGYGYTF. The CDR3 nucleotides are TGCGCCAGCAGTGACGGCTATGGCTACACCTTC.

CDR3 in DNA: TGTGCCAGCAGCCAAGTGGCGGGGCTTACCACAGATACGCAGTATTTT. It codes for CASSQVAGLTTDTQYF. V is TRBV14 and J is TRBJ2-3, with a weak D call TRBD2 (6 bases). The CDR3 contains 16 residues. CDR1 SGHDN and CDR2 FVKESK come from the germline V gene. V lost 1 base, J lost 2 bases, and 13 bases lay in between.

This clone was counted only a few times. The V and J genes are TRBV27 and TRBJ2-7; 8 bases fit TRBD1. The germline gives CDR1 MNHEY, CDR2 SMNVEV (reference sequence). This CDR3 region has 16 residues. V lost 5 bases to trimming and J lost 4 bases; unmatched junction nucleotides: 13. For the CDR3, the DNA is TGTGCCAGCAGTCCCGACCGGACAGGGCCACCTTACGAGCAGTACTTC. Residues: CASSPDRTGPPYEQYF.

V usage is TRBV18 and J usage is TRBJ2-7; tentatively, D is TRBD1 (5 bases). V lost 1 base and J lost 5, with 9 bases in between. This CDR3 comprises 13 residues. Germline V lookup: CDR1 KGHSH, CDR2 LQKENI. DNA for the CDR3: TGTGCCAGCTCACCACAGGGGATCGACGAGCAGTACTTC. This codes for CASSPQGIDEQYF.

The chain employs TRBV6-1 and TRBJ1-2; D is perhaps TRBD1 (5 bases). Germline V gene data show CDR1 as MNHNS and CDR2 as SASEGT. Between the trimmed V and J ends, which lost 6 bases and 4 bases, there was a span of 18 bases. The CDR3 is 15 amino acids. This chain's CDR3 is CASSRGEGMTYGYTF. CDR3 in DNA: TGTGCCAGCAGCCGAGGGGAGGGCATGACCTATGGCTACACCTTC.

The V gene is TRBV7-9, the J gene TRBJ2-1, with 8 bases matching TRBD1. CDR1 and CDR2 (germline): SEHNR, FQNEAQ (reference sequence). Trimming cost V 10 bases and J 8 bases; bases outside gene matches: 10. The CDR3 runs 13 residues. Here the CDR3 reads CATEEDRAHEQFF. The CDR3 region has the DNA TGTGCCACCGAGGAGGACAGGGCTCATGAGCAGTTCTTC.

The chain is built from TRBV27 and TRBJ1-2; no clear D. The CDR3 is 15 residues long. V lost 4 bases, J lost 9 bases, and 21 bases lay in between. Germline-derived CDR1 and CDR2 are MNHEY and SMNVEV (reference sequence). The CDR3 loop is CASSSYTTVGYRYTF. DNA of the CDR3: TGTGCCAGCAGTTCCTATACCACGGTCGGTTATCGCTACACCTTC.

The chain carries TRBV19 and TRBJ1-2; 9 bases are shared with TRBD1. The CDR3 contains 14 residues. Germline V gene data show CDR1 as LNHDA and CDR2 as SQIVND (reference sequence). After removal of 10 bases from V and 6 bases from J, the junction contained 12 bases not matched to a gene. DNA for the CDR3: TGTGCCACATCTTCTGCCGACAGGGGGGATGGCTACACCTTC. Protein sequence: CATSSADRGDGYTF.

This chain uses TRBV2 with TRBJ1-1; possible D gene TRBD1, 5 bases. Germline loops: CDR1 SNHLY, CDR2 FYNNEI. Trimming took 3 bases from V and 1 from J, leaving 9 bases between them. The CDR3 runs 14 residues. CDR3 sequence: CASSDRGENTEAFF. DNA of the CDR3: TGTGCCAGCAGTGATCGGGGGGAGAACACTGAAGCTTTCTTT.